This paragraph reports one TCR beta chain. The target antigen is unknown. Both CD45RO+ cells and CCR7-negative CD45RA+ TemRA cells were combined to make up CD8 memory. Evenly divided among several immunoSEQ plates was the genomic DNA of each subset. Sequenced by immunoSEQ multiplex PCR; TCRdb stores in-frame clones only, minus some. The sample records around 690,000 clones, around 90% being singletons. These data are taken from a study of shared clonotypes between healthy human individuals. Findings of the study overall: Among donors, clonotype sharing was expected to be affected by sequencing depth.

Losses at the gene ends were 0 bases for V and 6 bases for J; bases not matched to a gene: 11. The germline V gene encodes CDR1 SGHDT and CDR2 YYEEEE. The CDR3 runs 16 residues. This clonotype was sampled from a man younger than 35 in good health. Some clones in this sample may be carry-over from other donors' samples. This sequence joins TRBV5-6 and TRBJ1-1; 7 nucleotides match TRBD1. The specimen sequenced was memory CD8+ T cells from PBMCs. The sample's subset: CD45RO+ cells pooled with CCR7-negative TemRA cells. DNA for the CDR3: TGTGCCAGCAGCTTGGACGTCAGGGGGTTTTTCGCTGAAGCTTTCTTT. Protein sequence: CASSLDVRGFFAEAFF.